These T cell receptor beta chains were read from a single sample in a study of cytomegalovirus exposure and HLA in healthy donors. Libraries were prepared by immunoSEQ multiplex PCR; TCRdb keeps only in-frame clonotypes and omits some of them. The profile covers approximately 70,000 clones, with about 94% appearing a single time and 0.9% to 1.2% taken by the ten largest. Sequencing was carried out using PBMCs. All receptors come from a woman younger than 35 in good health and CMV-seronegative. The CDR3 runs from the conserved cysteine through the conserved F or W.

TRBJ1-4 | TRBV4-2 | CASSQDRGGEKLFF
TRBJ2-3 | TRBV13 | CASSLGGLTPTDTQYF
TRBJ2-2 | TRBV10-2 | CASSRGPDTGELFF
TRBJ1-3 | TRBV6-1 | CASSEAGRGSGNTIYF
TRBJ1-1 | TRBV5-1 | CASSSQGAGTEAFF
TRBJ2-3 | TRBV7-8 | CASSLWFVAGDTDTQYF
TRBJ2-1 | TRBV27 | CASSPKLRGFRYNEQFF
TRBJ1-2 | TRBV2 | CASSEVGQGLGYTF
TRBJ2-2 | TRBV5-1 | CASSSQYTGELFF
TRBJ2-3 | TRBV10-3 | CAISESTLGRGKDTQYF
TRBJ2-4 | TRBV6-1 | CASSEIEGQGSDIQYF
TRBJ1-1 | TRBV5-1 | CASSQGTGLAEAFF
TRBJ1-5 | TRBV6-5 | CASGAGIQPQHF
TRBJ1-1 | TRBV27 | CASSPLSNTEAFF
TRBJ2-3 | TRBV25-1 | CASSDRETSPGSTDTQYF
TRBJ2-7 | TRBV30 | CAWSTTPDRTYEQYF
TRBJ2-1 | TRBV19 | CARGTGTGGDNEQFF
TRBJ2-3 | TRBV7-6 | CASSLRTSGTDTQYF
TRBJ2-4 | TRBV19 | CASSIDLIWGQNIQYF
TRBJ1-2 | TRBV2 | CASKGSTYGYTF
TRBJ2-7 | TRBV5-1 | CASSVWDRTYEQYF
TRBJ1-2 | TRBV4-3 | CASSQEEVTPGGGYTF
TRBJ1-5 | TRBV19 | CASSIPGQGLGQPQHF
TRBJ2-5 | TRBV30 | CAWSEVALETQYF
TRBJ2-5 | TRBV6-4 | CASSVPTSGGVMETQYF
TRBJ2-7 | TRBV14 | CASSPGLAAEQYF
TRBJ2-2 | TRBV11-2 | CASSRPLAGGSGELFF
TRBJ2-5 | TRBV2 | CASNSPQETQYF
TRBJ2-3 | TRBV4-1 | CASSQDPSGGAADTQYF
TRBJ2-1 | TRBV6-1 | CASSAHRLAGGLNEQFF
TRBJ2-5 | TRBV9 | CASSVGQSQETQYF
TRBJ2-3 | TRBV19 | CASSISKTLESTDTQYF
TRBJ2-7 | TRBV27 | CASSLGTGKDEQYF
TRBJ1-2 | TRBV5-6 | CASSLISGIDGYTF
TRBJ1-1 | TRBV7-2 | CASSLDRTTEAFF
TRBJ2-1 | TRBV19 | CASRGQAYNEQFF
TRBJ2-7 | TRBV11-2 | CASSLVSGRAYEQYF
TRBJ1-2 | TRBV5-1 | CASSPGQDYYGYTF
TRBJ1-1 | TRBV19 | CASSMAGENTEAFF
TRBJ2-3 | TRBV5-6 | CASSLGTGTSRDTQYF
TRBJ2-1 | TRBV7-3 | CASSLGHMGAVEQFF
TRBJ1-1 | TRBV7-2 | CASSFFGGNTEAFF
TRBJ2-3 | TRBV11-2 | CASSLFYERGRSDTQYF
TRBJ1-6 | TRBV5-6 | CASSWGQPSSSYNSPLHF
TRBJ1-2 | TRBV6-6 | CASSRGEGYTF
TRBJ2-5 | TRBV2 | CASSEAPPAGETQYF
TRBJ2-2 | TRBV4-2 | CASSQGLDTGELFF
TRBJ2-7 | TRBV6-5 | CASRITGGGEQYF
TRBJ2-5 | TRBV19 | CASSLSGRQETQYF
TRBJ2-7 | TRBV6-6 | CASSYARDTKHEQYF
TRBJ1-4 | TRBV11-2 | CASSLGTGVTNGEKLFF
TRBJ2-7 | TRBV11-1 | CASSPPPGLAGTPYEQYF
TRBJ2-1 | TRBV6-1 | CASSEAVAGGRLRIYNEQFF
TRBJ1-2 | TRBV6-1 | CASSEAPDRVGVGYTF
TRBJ1-1 | TRBV7-3 | CASSLGGLDTEAFF
TRBJ2-5 | TRBV27 | CASRVAGQETQYF
TRBJ1-4 | TRBV27 | CASSTPRDRDEKLFF
TRBJ2-5 | TRBV5-1 | CASSLASGGLVETQYF
TRBJ2-2 | TRBV9 | CASSGRGQIRTSGRAGELFF
TRBJ2-5 | TRBV5-6 | CASSLGQGQETQYF